The rows below give T cell receptor beta chains drawn from one sample of a study of CD8 T cells in ankylosing spondylitis. TCRdb processed the 5' RACE reads anew with MiXCR; each CDR3 protein has one entry. This table has fewer than 550,000 distinct CDR3 sequences, roughly 5.3% appearing once. Sequenced: blood, either unsorted or a sorted T cell fraction (not recorded which). The source of these receptors is a male donor with ankylosing spondylitis. Both conserved end residues are part of each CDR3. D genes are given only for firm matches. Clone size is given for some rows only: seen once, a few or many times, or a class if the clone is expanded.

j_gene	d_gene	len	abundance	v_gene	CDR3aa	CDR3nt
TRBJ2-1	.	17	few	TRBV7-2	CASSKNRVTEYYNEQFF	TGTGCCAGCAGCAAAAACAGAGTAACAGAGTACTACAATGAGCAGTTCTTC
TRBJ2-3	TRBD1	14	.	TRBV5-1	CASSGQGNTDTQYF	TGCGCCAGCTCGGGACAGGGAAACACAGATACGCAGTATTTT
TRBJ2-7	TRBD1	15	few	TRBV6-2/TRBV6-3	CASSGGQGFSYEQYF	TGTGCCAGCAGCGGGGGACAGGGGTTTTCCTACGAGCAGTACTTC
TRBJ1-2	TRBD1	15	many	TRBV7-2	CASSLGQSSSYGYTF	TGTGCCAGCAGCTTGGGACAGTCAAGCAGCTATGGCTACACCTTC
TRBJ2-3	.	15	many	TRBV6-5	CASSYSGTATDTQYF	TGTGCCAGCAGTTACTCAGGCACTGCCACAGATACGCAGTATTTT
TRBJ2-1	TRBD2	15	few	TRBV12-3/TRBV12-4	CASSLRGLASEGQFF	TGTGCCAGCAGTTTACGGGGACTAGCGTCGGAGGGGCAGTTCTTC
TRBJ1-1	.	13	many	TRBV29-1	CSVEGTVNTEAFF	TGCAGCGTTGAAGGAACGGTGAACACTGAAGCTTTCTTT
TRBJ2-3	.	16	few	TRBV21-1	CASSKKAYRGADTQYF	TGTGCCAGCAGCAAAAAGGCCTACAGGGGGGCAGATACGCAGTATTTT
TRBJ2-7	TRBD2	15	many	TRBV6-2/TRBV6-3	CASTDGTSVVYEQYF	TGTGCCAGCACCGATGGGACTAGCGTCGTCTACGAGCAGTACTTC
TRBJ2-1	TRBD2	17	many	TRBV27	CASSPASGSWGDNEQFF	TGTGCCAGCAGTCCGGCTAGCGGGAGTTGGGGAGACAATGAGCAGTTCTTC
TRBJ2-3	.	12	many	TRBV7-2	CASSLALGFGYF	TGTGCCAGCAGCTTAGCGCTTGGGTTCGGGTATTTT
TRBJ1-5	TRBD1	19	many	TRBV7-6	CASSLVGTGTETSNQPQHF	TGTGCCAGCAGCTTAGTAGGAACCGGGACAGAAACGAGCAATCAGCCCCAGCATTTT
TRBJ1-5	TRBD1	16	many	TRBV4-2	CASSQGGTGHNQPQHF	TGTGCCAGCAGCCAAGGGGGGACAGGGCACAATCAGCCCCAGCATTTT
TRBJ2-3	.	17	many	TRBV4-3	CASSQRPTAVDTDTQYF	TGCGCCAGCAGCCAGAGGCCGACAGCAGTAGACACAGATACGCAGTATTTT
TRBJ2-7	.	14	many	TRBV28	CASTRTATSYEQYF	TGTGCCAGCACCCGGACGGCGACATCCTACGAGCAGTACTTC
TRBJ2-7	TRBD1	16	many	TRBV10-3	CAISEEMTGSSYEQYF	TGTGCCATCAGTGAGGAGATGACAGGGAGCTCCTACGAGCAGTACTTC
TRBJ1-1	.	14	many	TRBV6-5	CASSFRRLNTEAFF	TGTGCCAGCAGTTTCCGACGGTTGAACACTGAAGCTTTCTTT
TRBJ2-6	.	17	few	TRBV4-1	CASSHDRLSSGANVLTF	TGCGCCAGCAGCCATGACAGGCTTAGCTCTGGGGCCAACGTCCTGACTTTC
TRBJ1-2	.	14	many	TRBV10-3	CAISDGQGRYGYTF	TGTGCCATCAGTGATGGTCAGGGCCGCTATGGCTACACCTTC
TRBJ1-2	.	13	many	TRBV20-1	CSAPRTPNYGYTF	TGCAGTGCTCCAAGGACACCGAACTATGGCTACACCTTC
TRBJ2-5	TRBD1	17	.	TRBV6-1	CASMTYPGQASQETQYF	TGTGCCAGCATGACTTACCCGGGACAGGCGTCCCAAGAGACCCAGTACTTC
TRBJ1-2	.	14	.	TRBV18	CASLPGPLIGGYTF	TGTGCCAGCTTGCCCGGGCCCTTAATCGGTGGCTACACCTTC
TRBJ2-3	.	15	many	TRBV7-2	CASSLVGAREDTQYF	TGTGCCAGCAGCTTAGTGGGGGCTCGGGAAGATACGCAGTATTTT
TRBJ2-1	TRBD2	15	many	TRBV7-8	CASSFSGPSYNEQFF	TGTGCCAGCAGCTTTAGCGGGCCCTCCTACAATGAGCAGTTCTTC
TRBJ2-3	TRBD2	15	many	TRBV6-1	CASSEGGLAGDTQYF	TGTGCCAGCAGTGAAGGGGGACTAGCGGGAGATACGCAGTATTTT
TRBJ2-3	.	14	few	TRBV20-1	CSASSGLGTDTQYF	TGCAGTGCTTCTTCGGGACTCGGCACAGATACGCAGTATTTT
TRBJ1-1	TRBD1	16	many	TRBV9	CASSVAYQGAPTEAFF	TGTGCCAGCAGCGTAGCTTATCAGGGGGCGCCTACTGAAGCTTTCTTT
TRBJ1-4	TRBD1	15	many	TRBV5-1	CASSPRDRVNEKLFF	TGCGCCAGCAGCCCCCGGGACAGGGTTAATGAAAAACTGTTTTTT
TRBJ2-2	.	16	few	TRBV11-2	CASIPWFWGATGELFF	TGTGCCAGCATTCCCTGGTTTTGGGGGGCCACCGGGGAGCTGTTTTTT
TRBJ2-7	TRBD1	15	many	TRBV5-1	CASSLGPGQSFEQYF	TGCGCCAGCAGCTTGGGGCCGGGACAGAGCTTCGAGCAGTACTTC
TRBJ1-1	.	10	many	TRBV21-1	CASSPRGAFF	TGTGCCAGCAGCCCAAGGGGGGCTTTCTTT